This paragraph reports one T cell receptor beta chain. An end of the junction differs from the germline gene, which may be a read error. TCRdb re-derived calls from the 5' RACE reads in MiXCR, one entry per CDR3 protein. Of about 52,000 distinct CDR3 sequences detected, approximately 3.8% appear once; the ten largest clones hold less than 2%. This entry belongs to a study of neurological immune-mediated disorders. Germline CDR1 is DFQATT and CDR2 is SNEGSKA (reference sequence). The CDR3 length is 14 residues. This clonotype originated in a man aged 30 to 45 with multiple sclerosis. This rearrangement joins TRBV20-1 to TRBJ1-5; tentatively, D is TRBD1 (6 bases). Sequencing was performed on PBMCs. The CDR3 DNA sequence: TGCAGTGCTAAAGGACAGAGCCCGAATCAGCCCCAGAATTTT. This codes for CSAKGQSPNQPQNF.